The source of this TCR beta chain is a study of blood T cell repertoires in COVID-19. TCRdb keeps only in-frame clones here, not all; method: immunoSEQ multiplex PCR. The sample lists some 60,000 clones; approximately 80% were seen once. The length of the CDR3 is 15 residues. Germline-derived CDR1 and CDR2 are MNHEY and SVGAGI. V was clipped by 6 bases and J by 0 bases; unmatched bases: 5. Sequenced material: peripheral blood. The chain has TRBV6-5 and TRBJ1-5; the match to TRBD1 covers 7 bases. This receptor was obtained from a woman aged 80 or older with acute or convalescent COVID-19. CDR3 loop: CASRGDRYSNQPQHF. As DNA, the CDR3 is TGTGCCAGCAGAGGGGACAGATATAGCAATCAGCCCCAGCATTTT.